A single sample is the source of the 7 T cell receptor beta chains below, sequenced in a study of T cells in Graves' hyperthyroidism and ophthalmopathy. RNA transcripts served as the template for amplifying TCR beta CDR3 regions. HTBI primers drove first-round RT-PCR of the TCR CDR3. TCRdb re-analysed the multiplex PCR reads in MiXCR, keeping a single row per CDR3 protein. The sample has 280,000 or so distinct CDR3 sequences; about 25% are singletons. Sample: blood. These receptors came from a man aged 40-55 years with Graves' hyperthyroidism that later progressed to Graves' ophthalmopathy.

This clonotype was seen at least ten times. The chain couples TRBV20-1 to TRBJ2-2; 7 nucleotides match TRBD1. Germline V lookup: CDR1 DFQATT, CDR2 SNEGSKA (reference sequence). With 0 bases clipped from V and 1 base from J, the junction kept 8 bases outside the gene matches. This CDR3 comprises 17 residues. The DNA of the CDR3 is TGCAGTGCTAGAGATTTAGACAGGGCTGGGAACACCGGGGAGCTGTTTTTT. Protein sequence: CSARDLDRAGNTGELFF.

V usage is TRBV12-3 or TRBV12-4 and J usage is TRBJ1-2; tentative D call: TRBD1 (6 bases). The CDR3 covers 14 residues. Trimming stripped 2 bases from V and 3 bases from J, with 10 bases between. The CDR3 spells CASSLSSGDYGYTF. CDR3 bases: TGTGCCAGCAGTTTAAGCTCAGGGGACTATGGCTACACCTTC.

This clonotype has a single count. The rearrangement links TRBV18 to TRBJ2-5, with D hard to call. This CDR3 has 13 amino acids. CDR1 and CDR2 (germline): KGHSH, LQKENI. CDR3 DNA sequence: TGTGCTTCAGGCGACATCATTCGAGGGACCCAGTACTTC. This gives the protein CASGDIIRGTQYF.

This clonotype was seen more than once but under ten times. The chain combines TRBV6-2 or TRBV6-3 with TRBJ2-7; TRBD2 aligns across 8 bases. Germline V gene sequence: CDR1 MNHEY, CDR2 SVGEGT. V lost 10 bases and J lost 7; bases outside the gene matches: 15. The CDR3 runs to 14 residues. The CDR3 DNA is TGTGCCATCCAAGGAACGGGGGGGCAGGCAGAGCAGTACTTC. Residues: CAIQGTGGQAEQYF.

At least ten counts were recorded for this clonotype. The chain links TRBV14 to TRBJ2-7; the match to TRBD2 covers 7 bases. V gave up 6 bases and J gave up 3 bases; unmatched junction bases: 11. Germline loops: CDR1 SGHDN, CDR2 FVKESK. This CDR3 comprises 15 residues. The CDR3 DNA is TGTGCCAGCAGTCCCGGGACTACTAGACGCTACGAGCAGTACTTC. It encodes CASSPGTTRRYEQYF.

In its sample, this clonotype was seen many times. CDR3 region: CASSFGTGGFYQNHAEAFF. CDR3 DNA: TGTGCCAGTAGTTTCGGGACAGGGGGTTTTTATCAAAATCACGCTGAAGCTTTCTTT. The chain combines TRBV19 with TRBJ1-1, with TRBD1 matching over 11 bases. V was clipped by 5 bases and J by 6 bases; unmatched bases: 20. Per germline, CDR1 LNHDA and CDR2 SQIVND (reference sequence). The CDR3 totals 19 residues.

V is TRBV24-1 and J is TRBJ1-1, with no clear D. This CDR3 region has 11 residues. Germline V gene data show CDR1 as KGHDR and CDR2 as SFDVKD. Trimming took off 8 bases at V and 6 bases at J, with 9 bases between the two ends. The CDR3, as DNA: TGTGCCACCACTATCATCCCTGAAGCTTTCTTT. Its translation is CATTIIPEAFF.